This T cell receptor (beta chain) was retrieved from a study of T-cell reconstitution after alpha-beta-depleted transplantation in children. A library of TCRbeta sequences, prepared with unique molecular identifiers, was generated. TCRdb redid the calling of the PCR reads with MiXCR, one entry per CDR3 protein. The repertoire holds around 960,000 distinct CDR3 sequences, with about 29% as singletons. Study-wide points: Certain patients had high TCRbeta diversity at day 60, and it came from recipient T cells and thymic progenitors that survived. A year had passed since transplant, and T-cell counts and diversity by then came mostly from newly produced T cells. Expanded clones from the graft, numbering several hundred, reportedly supplied alpha-beta T cells about two months after transplant.

With regard to this clonotype: Its antigen is not known. The CDR3 does not end in the conserved phenylalanine or tryptophan, so this is likely a read error.

The clonotype comes from a boy under three years old who had a stem cell transplant for SCID, so the T cells may come from the graft donor. The source material was PBMCs, mostly from graft donor cells, sampled 360 days after TCRalphabeta/CD19-depleted stem cell transplant.

As DNA, the CDR3 is TGTGCCAGCAGTTTATCGAGGCCGAACACTGAAGCTTTCTGT. This sequence encodes CASSLSRPNTEAFC. The chain joins TRBV27 to TRBJ1-1; the D is unclear. Per the germline V gene, CDR1 is MNHEY and CDR2 is SMNVEV (reference sequence). The germline V and J ends were trimmed by 0 bases and 1 base, with 6 bases remaining between them. The CDR3 has 14 amino acids.